This T cell receptor (beta chain) was observed in a study of chemoradiotherapy in HPV16-positive cancers. The trim removed 0 bases at V and 4 bases at J, leaving 3 bases unmatched. Germline CDR1 reads SGHRS; CDR2 reads YFSETQ. This CDR3 region has 14 residues. Clones were sequenced by immunoSEQ multiplex PCR, and TCRdb holds only the in-frame ones, with some missing. The table records about 53,000 clones, under 95% of them present only once. Regarding this clone: The same CDR3 also results from other DNA sequences found in this sample.

This TCR came from a human donor with HPV-associated anogenital cancer. Material: blood, obtained from a patient who underwent chemoradiotherapy. The chain combines TRBV5-1 with TRBJ1-2, with TRBD1 matching 7 bases. CDR3 bases: TGCGCCAGCAGCTTGGGTCAGGGGGTCTATGGCTACACCTTC. Its translation: CASSLGQGVYGYTF.